This T cell receptor (beta chain) was observed in a study of siplizumab effects on memory and regulatory T cells. General observations from the study: Treg origin accounted for an average of around 69% of mappable alloreactive CD4+ clones with siplizumab and approximately 25% in controls.

A remark on this clone: Its antigen remains unidentified.

The CDR3 consists of 15 residues. V lost 0 bases to trimming and J lost 4 bases, with 12 bases between them. CDR1 SGHDN and CDR2 FVKESK come from the germline V gene. Clones were read by immunoSEQ multiplex PCR, and TCRdb kept only the in-frame ones, dropping some. In the table there are tens of thousands of clones, 94% of which are singletons. The rearrangement joins TRBV14 to TRBJ1-2; possible D gene TRBD1, 5 bases. Sequencing was carried out using non-Treg CD4+ T cells sorted from blood. The receptor's source is a human donor in good health. The CDR3 spells CASSQDKGESYGYTF. In DNA form, the CDR3 reads TGTGCCAGCAGCCAAGATAAAGGGGAATCCTATGGCTACACCTTC.